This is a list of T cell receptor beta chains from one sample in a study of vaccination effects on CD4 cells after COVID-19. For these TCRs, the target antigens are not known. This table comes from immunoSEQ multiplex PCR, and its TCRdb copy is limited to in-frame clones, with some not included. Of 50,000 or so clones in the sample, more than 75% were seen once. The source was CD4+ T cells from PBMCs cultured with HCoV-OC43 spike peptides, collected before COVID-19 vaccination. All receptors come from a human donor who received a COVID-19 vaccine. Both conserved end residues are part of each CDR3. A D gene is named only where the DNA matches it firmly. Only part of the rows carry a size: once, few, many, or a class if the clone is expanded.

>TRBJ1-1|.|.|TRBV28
CASSPPTRQNTEAFF
TGTGCCAGCAGTCCACCCACAAGACAGAACACTGAAGCTTTCTTT
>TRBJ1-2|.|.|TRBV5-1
CASSPPGAGNGYTF
TGCGCCAGCAGCCCCCCAGGGGCAGGAAATGGCTACACCTTC
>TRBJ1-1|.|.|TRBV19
CASKGMNTEAFF
TGTGCCAGTAAGGGTATGAACACTGAAGCTTTCTTT
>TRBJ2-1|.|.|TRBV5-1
CASSLDPNENNEQFF
TGCGCCAGCAGCTTGGATCCGAACGAAAACAATGAGCAGTTCTTC
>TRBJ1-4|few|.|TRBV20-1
CSARWNEKLFF
TGCAGTGCTAGGTGGAATGAAAAACTGTTTTTT
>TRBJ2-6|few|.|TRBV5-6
CASRAGSGANVLTF
TGTGCCAGCAGGGCAGGGTCTGGGGCCAACGTCCTGACTTTC
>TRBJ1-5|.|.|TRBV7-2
CASSESPGRNSNQPQHF
TGTGCCAGCAGCGAGTCCCCCGGACGGAATAGCAATCAGCCCCAGCATTTT
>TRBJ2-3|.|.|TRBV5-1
CASSSMREADTQYF
TGCGCCAGCAGCTCCATGAGGGAGGCAGATACGCAGTATTTT
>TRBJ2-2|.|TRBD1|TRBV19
CASTLFAGGNTGELFF
TGTGCCAGTACCCTATTCGCAGGGGGGAACACCGGGGAGCTGTTTTTT
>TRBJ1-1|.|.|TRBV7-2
CASSPRGSLNTEAFF
TGTGCCAGCAGCCCCAGGGGCAGCCTGAACACTGAAGCTTTCTTT
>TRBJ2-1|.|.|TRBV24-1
CATSDLSVGRGHEQFF
TGTGCCACCAGTGATTTGAGTGTCGGCAGAGGGCATGAGCAGTTCTTC
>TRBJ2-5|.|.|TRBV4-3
CASSQDFGETQYF
TGCGCCAGCAGCCAAGATTTCGGGGAGACCCAGTACTTC
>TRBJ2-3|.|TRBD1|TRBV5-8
CASSLGTGASTDTQYF
TGTGCCAGCAGCTTGGGGACAGGAGCAAGCACAGATACGCAGTATTTT
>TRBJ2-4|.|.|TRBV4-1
CASSQARDVNIQYF
TGCGCCAGCAGCCAAGCGAGGGACGTTAACATTCAGTACTTC
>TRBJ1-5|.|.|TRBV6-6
CASGYSNQPQHF
TGTGCCAGCGGGTATAGCAATCAGCCCCAGCATTTT
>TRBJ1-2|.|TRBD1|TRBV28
CGSGQGVGGYTF
TGCGGTTCGGGACAGGGTGTGGGTGGCTACACCTTC
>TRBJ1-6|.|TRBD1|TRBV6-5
CASSYRGPNSPLHF
TGTGCCAGCAGTTACAGGGGGCCCAATTCACCCCTCCACTTT
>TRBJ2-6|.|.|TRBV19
CATSSGANVLTF
TGTGCCACTAGCTCTGGGGCCAACGTCCTGACTTTC
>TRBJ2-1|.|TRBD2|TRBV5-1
CASSPGTSGYNEQFF
TGCGCCAGCAGCCCGGGGACTAGCGGTTACAATGAGCAGTTCTTC
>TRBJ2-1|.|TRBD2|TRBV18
CASSPLLAGGSSYNEQFF
TGTGCCAGCTCACCCCTACTAGCGGGGGGAAGCTCCTACAATGAGCAGTTCTTC
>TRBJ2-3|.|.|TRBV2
CASRLTASSTDTQYF
TGTGCCAGCCGGCTGACAGCTTCTAGCACAGATACGCAGTATTTT